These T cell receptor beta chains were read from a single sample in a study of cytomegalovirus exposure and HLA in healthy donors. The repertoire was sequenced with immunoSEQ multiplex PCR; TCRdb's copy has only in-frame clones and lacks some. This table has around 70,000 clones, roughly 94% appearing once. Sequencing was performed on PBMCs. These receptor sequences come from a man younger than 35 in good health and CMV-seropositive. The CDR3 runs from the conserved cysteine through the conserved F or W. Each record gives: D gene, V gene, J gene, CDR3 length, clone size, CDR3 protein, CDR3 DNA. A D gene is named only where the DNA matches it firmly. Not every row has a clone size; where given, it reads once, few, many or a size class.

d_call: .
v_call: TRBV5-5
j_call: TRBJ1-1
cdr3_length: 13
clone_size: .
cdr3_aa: CASSFLSGTEAFF
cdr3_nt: TGTGCCAGCAGCTTCTTATCGGGCACTGAAGCTTTCTTT

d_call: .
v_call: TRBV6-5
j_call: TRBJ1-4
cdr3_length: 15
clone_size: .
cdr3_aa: CASSYSGGGYEKLFF
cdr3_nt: TGTGCCAGCAGTTACTCAGGGGGGGGGTATGAAAAACTGTTTTTT

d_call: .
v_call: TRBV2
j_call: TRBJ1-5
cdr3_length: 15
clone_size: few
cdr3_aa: CASSAGRGSNQPQHF
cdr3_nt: TGTGCCAGCAGTGCCGGGAGGGGTAGCAATCAGCCCCAGCATTTT

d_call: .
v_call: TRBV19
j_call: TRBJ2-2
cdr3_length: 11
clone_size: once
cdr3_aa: CASNRGGELFF
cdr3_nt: TGTGCCAGTAATCGGGGCGGGGAGCTGTTTTTT

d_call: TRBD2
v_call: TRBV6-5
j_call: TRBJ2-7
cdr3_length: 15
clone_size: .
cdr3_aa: CASRGWGGSNHEQYF
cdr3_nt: TGTGCCAGCAGGGGGTGGGGCGGGAGTAACCACGAGCAGTACTTC

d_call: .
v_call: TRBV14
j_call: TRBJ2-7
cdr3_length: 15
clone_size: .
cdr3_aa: CASSQGKNSRYEQYF
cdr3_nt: TGTGCCAGCAGCCAAGGGAAGAACAGCCGCTACGAGCAGTACTTC

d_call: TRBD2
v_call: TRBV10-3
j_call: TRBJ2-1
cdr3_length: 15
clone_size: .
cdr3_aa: CAIGEREDSYNEQFF
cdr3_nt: TGTGCCATCGGGGAGCGGGAGGACTCCTACAATGAGCAGTTCTTC

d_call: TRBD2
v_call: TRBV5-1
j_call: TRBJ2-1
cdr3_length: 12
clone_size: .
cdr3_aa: CASSPGLAGQFF
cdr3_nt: TGCGCCAGCAGCCCAGGACTAGCGGGGCAGTTCTTC

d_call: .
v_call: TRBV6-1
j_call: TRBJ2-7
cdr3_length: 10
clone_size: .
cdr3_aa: CASSENEQYF
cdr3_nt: TGTGCCAGCAGCGAGAACGAGCAGTACTTC

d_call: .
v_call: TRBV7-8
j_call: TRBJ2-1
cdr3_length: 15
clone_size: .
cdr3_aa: CASSLASLFGNEQFF
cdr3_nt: TGTGCCAGCAGCTTAGCTTCCCTCTTCGGGAATGAGCAGTTCTTC

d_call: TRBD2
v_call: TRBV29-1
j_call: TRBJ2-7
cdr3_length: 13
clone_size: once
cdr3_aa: CSVVASGRVEQYF
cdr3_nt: TGCAGCGTTGTGGCTAGCGGGAGGGTTGAGCAGTACTTC

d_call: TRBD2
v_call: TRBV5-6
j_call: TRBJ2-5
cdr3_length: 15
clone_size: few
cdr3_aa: CASSLGGLAQETQYF
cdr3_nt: TGTGCCAGCAGCTTGGGGGGACTAGCCCAAGAGACCCAGTACTTC

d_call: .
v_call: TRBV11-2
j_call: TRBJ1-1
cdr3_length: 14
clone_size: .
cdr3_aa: CASSPTGTNTEAFF
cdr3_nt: TGTGCCAGCAGCCCCACAGGGACGAACACTGAAGCTTTCTTT

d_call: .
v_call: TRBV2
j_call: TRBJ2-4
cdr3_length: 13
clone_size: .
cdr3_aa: CASSETGTDIQYF
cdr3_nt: TGTGCCAGCAGTGAGACAGGAACGGACATTCAGTACTTC

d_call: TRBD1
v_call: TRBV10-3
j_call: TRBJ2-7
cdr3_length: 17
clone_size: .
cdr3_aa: CAISESEMGQGSYEQYF
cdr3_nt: TGTGCCATCAGTGAGTCGGAGATGGGACAGGGATCCTACGAGCAGTACTTC

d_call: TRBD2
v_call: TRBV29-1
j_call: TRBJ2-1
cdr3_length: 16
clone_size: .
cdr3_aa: CSTRLAGGPAYNEQFF
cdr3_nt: TGCAGCACACGACTAGCGGGAGGGCCGGCCTACAATGAGCAGTTCTTC

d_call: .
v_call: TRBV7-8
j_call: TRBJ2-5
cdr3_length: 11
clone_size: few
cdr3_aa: CASSNLKTQYF
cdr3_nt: TGTGCCAGCAGCAACCTAAAGACCCAGTACTTC

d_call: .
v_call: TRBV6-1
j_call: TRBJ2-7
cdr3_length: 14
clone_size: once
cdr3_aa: CASSPRTGSYEQYF
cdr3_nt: TGTGCCAGCAGTCCAAGAACAGGGTCATACGAGCAGTACTTC

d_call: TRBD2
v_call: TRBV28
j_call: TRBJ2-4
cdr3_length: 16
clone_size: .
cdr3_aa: CASSSGTSEGKNIQYF
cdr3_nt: TGTGCCAGCAGTTCCGGGACTAGCGAGGGGAAAAACATTCAGTACTTC

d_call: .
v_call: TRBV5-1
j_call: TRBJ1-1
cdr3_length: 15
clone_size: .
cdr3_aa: CASSHGPGRANEAFF
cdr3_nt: TGCGCCAGCAGCCACGGCCCCGGGAGGGCGAATGAAGCTTTCTTT

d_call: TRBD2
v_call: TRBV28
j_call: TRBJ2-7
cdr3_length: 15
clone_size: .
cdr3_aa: CASIPPRGVSYEQYF
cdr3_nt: TGTGCCAGCATCCCTCCGCGGGGGGTCTCCTACGAGCAGTACTTC

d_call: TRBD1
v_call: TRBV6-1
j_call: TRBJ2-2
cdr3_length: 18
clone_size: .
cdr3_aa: CASSESFRDRGSSGELFF
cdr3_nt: TGTGCCAGCAGTGAAAGTTTCCGGGACAGGGGATCGAGCGGGGAGCTGTTTTTT

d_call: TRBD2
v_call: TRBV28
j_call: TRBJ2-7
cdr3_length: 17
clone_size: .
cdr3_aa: CASKGPPWRAGGYEQYF
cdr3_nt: TGTGCCAGCAAGGGCCCTCCTTGGCGGGCGGGGGGCTACGAGCAGTACTTC

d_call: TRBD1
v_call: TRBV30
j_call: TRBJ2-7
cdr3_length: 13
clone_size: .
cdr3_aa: CAWSAGQGNEQYF
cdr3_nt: TGTGCCTGGAGTGCAGGACAGGGCAACGAGCAGTACTTC

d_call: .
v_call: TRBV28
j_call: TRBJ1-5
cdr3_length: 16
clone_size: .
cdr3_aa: CASSRGSVFSNQPQHF
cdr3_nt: TGTGCCAGCAGTCGCGGATCGGTTTTTAGCAATCAGCCCCAGCATTTT

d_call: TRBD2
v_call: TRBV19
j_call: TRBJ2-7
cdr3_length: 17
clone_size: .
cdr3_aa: CASSERTSGGFFYEQYF
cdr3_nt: TGTGCCAGTAGTGAACGGACTAGCGGAGGGTTTTTCTACGAGCAGTACTTC

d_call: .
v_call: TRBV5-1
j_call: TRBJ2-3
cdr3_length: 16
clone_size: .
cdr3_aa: CASSLLAGSSTDTQYF
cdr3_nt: TGCGCCAGCAGCTTGTTGGCGGGAAGTTCCACAGATACGCAGTATTTT

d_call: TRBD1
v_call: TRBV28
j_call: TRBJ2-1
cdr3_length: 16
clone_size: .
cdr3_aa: CASSEMSGTGYYEQFF
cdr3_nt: TGTGCCAGCAGCGAAATGTCGGGGACAGGGTATTATGAGCAGTTCTTC

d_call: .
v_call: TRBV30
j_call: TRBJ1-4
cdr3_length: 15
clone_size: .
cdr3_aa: CAWSEVRGGNEKLFF
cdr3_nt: TGTGCCTGGAGTGAGGTCAGGGGTGGTAATGAAAAACTGTTTTTT

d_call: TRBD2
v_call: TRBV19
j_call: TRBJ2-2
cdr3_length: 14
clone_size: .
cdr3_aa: CASSIRGGTGELFF
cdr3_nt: TGTGCCAGTAGTATTCGGGGAGGGACCGGGGAGCTGTTTTTT

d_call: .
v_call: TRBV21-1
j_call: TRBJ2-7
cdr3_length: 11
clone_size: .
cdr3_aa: CASSKYYEQYF
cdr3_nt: TGTGCCAGCAGCAAATACTACGAGCAGTACTTC

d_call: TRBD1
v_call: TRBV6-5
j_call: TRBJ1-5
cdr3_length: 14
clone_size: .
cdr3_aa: CASTPTGRTQPQHF
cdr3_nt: TGTGCCAGCACCCCGACAGGGCGTACTCAGCCCCAGCATTTT

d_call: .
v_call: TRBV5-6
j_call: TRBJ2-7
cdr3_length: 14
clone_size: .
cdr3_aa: CASSPGGLYHEQYF
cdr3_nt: TGTGCCAGCAGCCCTGGGGGACTGTACCACGAGCAGTACTTC

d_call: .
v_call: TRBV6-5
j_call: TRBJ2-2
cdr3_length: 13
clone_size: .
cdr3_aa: CASNTGNTGELFF
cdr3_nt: TGTGCCAGCAATACAGGGAACACCGGGGAGCTGTTTTTT

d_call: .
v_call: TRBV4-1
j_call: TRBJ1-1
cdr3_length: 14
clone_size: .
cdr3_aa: CASSLQQGDTEAFF
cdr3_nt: TGCGCCAGCAGCCTCCAACAGGGAGACACTGAAGCTTTCTTT

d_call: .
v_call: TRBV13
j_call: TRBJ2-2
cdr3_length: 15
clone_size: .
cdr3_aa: CASSLLPPNTGELFF
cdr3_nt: TGTGCCAGCAGCTTACTACCCCCGAACACCGGGGAGCTGTTTTTT

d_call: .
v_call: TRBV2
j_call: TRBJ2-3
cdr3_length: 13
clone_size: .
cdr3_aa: CALTAGGTDTQYF
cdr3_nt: TGTGCCCTTACGGCGGGTGGCACAGATACGCAGTATTTT

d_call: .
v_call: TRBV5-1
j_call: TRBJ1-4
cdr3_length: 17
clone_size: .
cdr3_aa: CASSMDPPGSTNEKLFF
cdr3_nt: TGCGCCAGCAGCATGGATCCTCCAGGGTCAACTAATGAAAAACTGTTTTTT

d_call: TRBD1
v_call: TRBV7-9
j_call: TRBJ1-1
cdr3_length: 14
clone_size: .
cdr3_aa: CASSQQGAYTEAFF
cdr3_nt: TGTGCCAGCAGCCAACAGGGGGCGTACACTGAAGCTTTCTTT

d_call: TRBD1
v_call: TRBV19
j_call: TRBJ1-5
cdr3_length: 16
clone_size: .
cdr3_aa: CASDEGTGRSNQPQHF
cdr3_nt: TGTGCCAGTGATGAGGGGACAGGGCGTAGCAATCAGCCCCAGCATTTT

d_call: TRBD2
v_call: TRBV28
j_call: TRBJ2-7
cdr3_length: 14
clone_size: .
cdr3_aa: CASSRTSANYEQYF
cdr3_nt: TGTGCCAGCAGCCGGACTAGCGCTAACTACGAGCAGTACTTC

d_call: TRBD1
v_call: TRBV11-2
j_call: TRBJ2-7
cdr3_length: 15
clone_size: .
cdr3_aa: CASSARTGGTYEQYF
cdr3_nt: TGTGCCAGCAGCGCTAGGACAGGGGGGACCTACGAGCAGTACTTC

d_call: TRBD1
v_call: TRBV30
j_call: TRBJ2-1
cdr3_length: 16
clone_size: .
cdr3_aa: CAWNPETGRVYNEQFF
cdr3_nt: TGTGCCTGGAACCCCGAGACAGGGAGAGTTTACAATGAGCAGTTCTTC

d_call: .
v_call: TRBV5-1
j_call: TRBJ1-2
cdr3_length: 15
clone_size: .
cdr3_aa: CASSSGAGGSIGYTF
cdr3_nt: TGCGCCAGCAGCTCGGGAGCGGGGGGGAGCATTGGCTACACCTTC

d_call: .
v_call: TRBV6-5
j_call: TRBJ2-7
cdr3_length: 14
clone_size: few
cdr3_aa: CASRGTPHSYEQYF
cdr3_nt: TGTGCCAGCAGGGGGACACCCCACTCCTACGAGCAGTACTTC

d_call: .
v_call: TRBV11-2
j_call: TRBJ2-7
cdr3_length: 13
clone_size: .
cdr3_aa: CASSLGPFYEQYF
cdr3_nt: TGTGCCAGCAGCTTAGGGCCCTTTTACGAGCAGTACTTC

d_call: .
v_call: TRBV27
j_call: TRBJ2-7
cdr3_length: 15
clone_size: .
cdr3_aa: CASRPRRTWTYEQYF
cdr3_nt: TGTGCCAGCAGACCCCGGAGGACTTGGACCTACGAGCAGTACTTC

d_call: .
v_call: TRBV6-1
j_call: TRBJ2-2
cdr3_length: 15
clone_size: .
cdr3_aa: CASSEAGGGTGELFF
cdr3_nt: TGTGCCAGCAGTGAAGCGGGAGGTGGCACCGGGGAGCTGTTTTTT

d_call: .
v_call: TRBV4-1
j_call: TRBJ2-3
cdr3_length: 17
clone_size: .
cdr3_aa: CASSQDGLGIATDTQYF
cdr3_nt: TGCGCCAGCAGCCAAGATGGTCTAGGCATCGCCACAGATACGCAGTATTTT

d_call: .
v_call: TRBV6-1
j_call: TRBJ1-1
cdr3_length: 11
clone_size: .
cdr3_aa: CASSERGKTFF
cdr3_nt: TGTGCCAGCAGTGAAAGGGGTAAAACTTTCTTT

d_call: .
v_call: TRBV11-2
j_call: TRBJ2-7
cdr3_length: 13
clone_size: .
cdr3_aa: CASSFKGVGEQYF
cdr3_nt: TGTGCCAGCAGCTTTAAAGGGGTCGGCGAGCAGTACTTC